This T cell receptor (beta chain) was identified in a study of vaccination and CD4 T cells after COVID-19. Turning to the study itself: With a range of 35 to 161, the median interval from diagnosis to drawing post-COVID samples was around 100 days.

Points on this clonotype: Its antigen is unidentified.

The CDR3 sequence is 15 residues long. The ends were cut back, 3 bases at V and 2 bases at J, with 11 bases in the middle. Sequencing of DNA taken from cultured CD4+ T cells relied on the Oncomine TCR Beta short-read assay. TCRdb analysed the PCR reads with MiXCR anew, one entry per CDR3 protein. The sample holds fewer than 25,000 distinct CDR3 sequences, about 45% seen once. Treatment defined: roughly nine-day PBMC culture with coronavirus spike peptide pools or control peptides (ViraFEST assay). This TCR was recovered from a human donor who had recovered from COVID-19. The rearrangement uses TRBV12-3 or TRBV12-4 and TRBJ1-5; D unclear. Source material: CD4+ T cells from blood, cultured in vitro. The chain's CDR3 is CASSLGGVGNQPQHF. CDR3 in DNA: TGTGCCAGCAGTTTGGGCGGGGTAGGCAATCAGCCCCAGCATTTT.